These 24 T cell receptor beta chains originate from one sample sequenced in a study of shared clonotypes between healthy human individuals. Positive CCR7 selection of CD45RO-negative cells yielded the naive CD8 cells, and terminally differentiated effector memory CD45RA+ cells were excluded. Sequenced by immunoSEQ multiplex PCR; TCRdb stores in-frame clones only, minus some. The sample lists some 740,000 clones; 80% to 95% were seen once. Material for sequencing was naive CD8+ T cells sorted from blood. The source of these receptors is a man aged 25 to 45 in good health.

The J gene is TRBJ1-1, the V gene TRBV5-1; 7 nucleotides line up with TRBD1. Germline V gene sequence: CDR1 SGHRS, CDR2 YFSETQ. This CDR3 region has 15 residues. J gave up 1 base and V 5 bases, and 8 bases lay outside the gene matches. CDR3 loop: CASRGPGTENTEAFF. The CDR3 DNA follows: TGCGCCAGCAGAGGACCCGGGACAGAGAACACTGAAGCTTTCTTT.

V gene TRBV25-1 combines with J gene TRBJ2-4; D is possibly TRBD2 (6 bases). Germline V gene lookup returns CDR1 MGHDK and CDR2 SYGVNS. The V and J ends lost 4 bases and 15 bases respectively, with 13 bases between them. The CDR3 has 11 residues. The CDR3 region is CASSANGRGYF. The CDR3 bases are TGTGCCAGCAGTGCAAACGGGAGAGGGTACTTC. The full variable domain, rest sourced from reference TRBV25-1 and TRBJ2-4, is EADIYQTPRYLVIGTGKKITLECSQTMGHDKMYWYQQDPGMELHLIHYSYGVNSTEKGDLSSESTVSRIRTEHFPLTLESARPSHTSQYLCASSANGRGYFGAGTRLSVL.

The V and J genes are TRBV5-5 and TRBJ2-1, with D possibly TRBD2 on 5 matching bases. V lost 0 bases to trimming and J lost 5 bases, with 9 bases between them. In germline, CDR1 is SGHKS, CDR2 YYEKEE (reference sequence). The CDR3 loop spans 14 amino acids. CDR3 residues: CASSLELVNNEQFF. CDR3 bases: TGTGCCAGCAGCTTGGAACTAGTCAACAATGAGCAGTTCTTC.

V gene TRBV19 combines with J gene TRBJ2-1; D possibly corresponds to TRBD2 (6 bases). Trimming shortened V by 5 bases and J by 0 bases, and 17 bases separated the two germline ends. Germline lookup yields CDR1 LNHDA and CDR2 SQIVND (reference sequence). The CDR3 totals 17 residues. Here the CDR3 DNA reads TGTGCCAGTAGTCCGAGCCTTCTAGCGACCTCCTACAATGAGCAGTTCTTC. This sequence encodes CASSPSLLATSYNEQFF.

The chain has TRBV19 and TRBJ1-1; no definite D call. CDR1 LNHDA and CDR2 SQIVND come from the germline V gene (reference sequence). CDR3 length: 12 residues. Deletions cut 4 bases from V and 6 bases from J, with 9 bases between. The chain's CDR3 is CASSNAGAEAFF. In DNA form, the CDR3 reads TGTGCCAGTAGTAATGCGGGCGCTGAAGCTTTCTTT.

J is TRBJ2-3 and V is TRBV9; D perhaps matches TRBD2 (6 bases). In germline, CDR1 is SGDLS, CDR2 YYNGEE. V lost 0 bases and J lost 2, with 13 bases in between. This CDR3 is 16 amino acids long. The CDR3 nucleotides read TGTGCCAGCAGCGTAGGGGTAGCGGAGTTCACAGATACGCAGTATTTT. Amino acids: CASSVGVAEFTDTQYF.

This chain connects TRBV28 to TRBJ2-1; the match to TRBD2 covers 8 bases. This CDR3 is 15 amino acids long. Looked up from germline, CDR1 is MDHEN and CDR2 is SYDVKM. V was pared by 6 bases and J by 9 bases, with 13 bases of the junction left unmatched. The DNA for the CDR3 is TGTGCCAGCAGCCGGGGCGGTAGCGGGAAGGTTGAGCAGTTCTTC. Encoded protein: CASSRGGSGKVEQFF.

The CDR3 DNA sequence: TGTGCCAGCACCCGACCGGGGCTAGCGGGAGATATTTACGAGCAGTACTTC. Translation: CASTRPGLAGDIYEQYF. The chain joins TRBV28 to TRBJ2-7; 10 bases are shared with TRBD2. Germline V gene sequence: CDR1 MDHEN, CDR2 SYDVKM. This CDR3 is built from 17 residues. V shed 7 bases and J 4 bases; nucleotides not matched to a gene: 16.

This clone showed up just a few times. The chain employs TRBV4-3 and TRBJ2-2; TRBD1 might be the D (5 bases). V lost 3 bases, J lost 5 bases, and 10 bases lay in between. CDR3 length equals 14 residues. Germline V lookup: CDR1 LGHNA, CDR2 YSLEER. The CDR3 DNA reads as TGCGCCAGCAGCCACAGGGTGATAACCGGGGAGCTGTTTTTT. Encoded protein: CASSHRVITGELFF.

The chain recombines TRBV7-6 with TRBJ2-3, with 13 bases aligning to TRBD2. Trimming took 5 bases from V and 1 from J; bases not matched to a gene: 9. The CDR3 extends over 18 amino acids. Germline lookup yields CDR1 SGHVS and CDR2 FNYEAQ. The CDR3 loop is CASSPRLAGGRGTDTQYF. The CDR3 nucleotides read TGTGCCAGCAGCCCGAGACTAGCGGGAGGCCGTGGCACAGATACGCAGTATTTT. Full variable domain (remainder filled in from reference TRBV7-6 and TRBJ2-3): GAGVSQSPRYKVTKRGQDVALRCDPISGHVSLYWYRQALGQGPEFLTYFNYEAQQDKSGLPNDRFSAERPEGSISTLTIQRTEQRDSAMYRCASSPRLAGGRGTDTQYFGPGTRLTVL.

The V gene is TRBV28, the J gene TRBJ1-5; the match to TRBD1 covers 7 bases. This CDR3 is 16 amino acids long. Unmatched junction bases numbered 8, after V lost 4 bases and J lost 2 bases. Germline CDR1 and CDR2: MDHEN and SYDVKM. This CDR3 reads CASSSPRQGGNQPQHF. As DNA, the CDR3 is TGTGCCAGCAGTTCCCCGCGACAGGGAGGCAATCAGCCCCAGCATTTT.

J is TRBJ1-3 and V is TRBV7-8; 10 nucleotides agree with TRBD1. The CDR3 covers 20 residues. V was clipped by 0 bases and J by 4 bases; unmatched bases: 15. The germline V gene encodes CDR1 SGHVS and CDR2 FQNEAQ. CDR3 sequence (DNA): TGTGCCAGCAGCTTAGCCGGGACAGGGGACATCGGGTGGCACGGAAACACCATATATTTT. It yields the protein CASSLAGTGDIGWHGNTIYF.

The genes are TRBV14 and TRBJ2-7; 9 bases align to TRBD1. The V gene end was trimmed by 3 bases and the J gene end by 6 bases; junction bases not matched to a gene: 6. Looked up from germline, CDR1 is SGHDN and CDR2 is FVKESK. The CDR3 length is 14 residues. This chain's CDR3 is CASSQTGQGFEQYF. In DNA form, the CDR3 reads TGTGCCAGCAGCCAGACGGGACAGGGATTCGAGCAGTACTTC.

V usage is TRBV4-1 and J usage is TRBJ2-5, with D perhaps TRBD1 (6 bases). The CDR3 has 13 residues. V was clipped by 5 bases and J by 2 bases, with 9 bases between them. The germline V gene has CDR1 MGHRA and CDR2 YSYEKL. CDR3 DNA sequence: TGCGCCAGCAGCTTCGGACAGCAAGAGACCCAGTACTTC. It encodes CASSFGQQETQYF.

The genes are TRBV12-2 and TRBJ1-1. TRBV12-2 is tagged as a pseudogene. This CDR3 has 14 residues. In nucleotides, the CDR3 is TGTGCAAGTCGCTTTCAGCCGAGAAACACTGAAGCTTTCTTT. Translating gives CASRFQPRNTEAFF.

V usage is TRBV5-6 and J usage is TRBJ2-1, with D perhaps matching TRBD1 (6 bases). The CDR3 runs to 16 residues. Deletions cut 1 base from V and 2 bases from J, with 13 bases between. The V gene's germline CDR1 is SGHDT and CDR2 YYEEEE. In nucleotides, the CDR3 is TGTGCCAGCAGCTTGACGAGGGGGTCAGCCTACAATGAGCAGTTCTTC. Amino acid sequence: CASSLTRGSAYNEQFF.

The chain recombines TRBV2 with TRBJ1-1; D possibly corresponds to TRBD1 (5 bases). This CDR3 is built from 10 residues. In germline, CDR1 is SNHLY, CDR2 FYNNEI. Trimming removed 8 bases from V and 10 bases from J, with 11 bases in between. The CDR3 region has the DNA TGTGCCAGCGGCGGACAAAGAGCTTTCTTT. It translates to CASGGQRAFF.

The chain employs TRBV27 and TRBJ2-3; D is possibly TRBD1 (5 bases). Germline lookup yields CDR1 MNHEY and CDR2 SMNVEV (reference sequence). V lost 10 bases, J lost 4 bases, and 15 bases lay in between. The length of the CDR3 is 13 residues. The CDR3 reads CAISVRGPDTQYF. The CDR3 nucleotides read TGTGCCATCTCCGTTAGGGGCCCAGATACGCAGTATTTT.

This clone showed up just once. The CDR3 protein is CASSQPRQGLGTDTQYF. In nucleotides, the CDR3 is TGCGCCAGCAGCCAGCCACGACAGGGTTTGGGCACAGATACGCAGTATTTT. This sequence joins TRBV4-1 and TRBJ2-3; 7 bases match TRBD1. Germline CDR1 and CDR2: MGHRA and YSYEKL. V trimming: 3 bases; J trimming: 1 base; junction bases outside the gene matches: 10. CDR3 size: 17 residues.

This clone has a single count. The rearrangement links TRBV5-4 to TRBJ2-1, with 11 bases that match TRBD2. Germline assignment: CDR1 SGHNT and CDR2 YYREEE (reference sequence). J was trimmed by 0 bases and V by 1 base; bases with no gene match: 6. This CDR3 comprises 18 residues. CDR3 amino acids: CASSLSTSGSLSYNEQFF. CDR3 bases: TGTGCCAGCAGCTTGAGTACTAGCGGGAGCCTCTCCTACAATGAGCAGTTCTTC.

The chain carries TRBV4-1 and TRBJ2-7; D uncertain. Trimming left V 3 bases short and J 2 bases short, with 8 bases between. The CDR3 is 13 residues long. CDR1 and CDR2 from the germline V gene are MGHRA and YSYEKL. For the CDR3, the DNA is TGCGCCAGCAGCCATAGGGTGACCTACGAGCAGTACTTC. It codes for CASSHRVTYEQYF.

Concerning this clone: A clone one base away is much larger, so this may be a read error. The chain joins TRBV28 to TRBJ2-3, with no clear D. This CDR3 region has 11 residues. Germline loops: CDR1 MDHEN, CDR2 SYDVKM. V lost 5 bases, J lost 2 bases, and 2 bases lay in between. DNA for the CDR3: TGTGCCAGCAGTGTCACAGATACGCAGTATTTT. This encodes CASSVTDTQYF.

The rearrangement joins TRBV6-5 to TRBJ1-5; D is possibly TRBD1 (5 bases). V dropped 0 bases and J dropped 4 bases, with 13 bases sitting between them. Germline CDR1 reads MNHEY; CDR2 reads SVGAGI. The length of the CDR3 is 16 residues. The CDR3 DNA sequence: TGTGCCAGCAGTTACTCGGCGGCGGGGCCAAATCAGCCCCAGCATTTT. Translating it yields CASSYSAAGPNQPQHF.

This clone was seen a handful of times. The rearrangement uses TRBV25-1 and TRBJ2-1, with a tentative D call TRBD1 (5 bases). Per germline, CDR1 MGHDK and CDR2 SYGVNS. V was cut by 8 bases and J by 4 bases, with 9 bases left in between. The CDR3 runs 12 residues. In DNA, the CDR3 is TGTGCCAGCGACGACAGTTACAATGAGCAGTTCTTC. It encodes CASDDSYNEQFF.